This is a list of T cell receptor beta chains from one sample in a study of blood T cells in healthy people across ages. TCRdb passed the 5' RACE reads through MiXCR, listing each CDR3 protein once. The data hold over 1.5 million distinct CDR3 sequences, with around 48% observed a single time. Sequencing used blood. These TCRs come from a woman aged 40 to 55 in good health. The CDR3 runs from the conserved cysteine through the conserved F or W. The D gene is left open where the match is weak. A row's size may be missing; if present it is once, few, many or a size class.

j_call clone_size v_call d_call cdr3_nt cdr3_aa
TRBJ2-7 - TRBV28 TRBD2 TGTGCCAGCAGTTTATCGCCTAGCGGCGAGCAGTACTTC CASSLSPSGEQYF
TRBJ2-3 many TRBV2 TRBD2 TGTGCCAGCAGGCGGGAGTCTGGCACAGATACGCAGTATTTT CASRRESGTDTQYF
TRBJ1-2 few TRBV3-1 TRBD1 TGTGCCAGCAGCCGACGACAGGGGGCGGGAGGCTACACCTTC CASSRRQGAGGYTF
TRBJ2-7 - TRBV27 - TGTGCCAGCAGTTTATCTAGCTTAGGGGACGAGCAGTACTTC CASSLSSLGDEQYF
TRBJ1-6 - TRBV20-1 - TGCAGTGCTAGAGATCTCCGTCAGGGGCCGTTTTCACCCCTCCACTTT CSARDLRQGPFSPLHF
TRBJ2-4 - TRBV29-1 TRBD1 TGCAGCGTTGTGCGGGACAGGGGATCCAAAAACATTCAGTACTTC CSVVRDRGSKNIQYF
TRBJ2-3 - TRBV24-1 - TGTGCCACCAGTTTCAGCACAGATACGCAGTATTTT CATSFSTDTQYF
TRBJ1-4 - TRBV19 TRBD1 TGTGCCAGTAGTACTCGGGACAGTGAACTGTTTTTT CASSTRDSELFF
TRBJ2-1 once TRBV7-9 - TGTGCCAGCAGCTTAGCGGTGAGGTTACAAGAGACCCAGTTCTTC CASSLAVRLQETQFF
TRBJ1-2 - TRBV29-1 TRBD1 TGCAGCGTTCACGCCGGGACAGGGTCCTATGGCTACACCTTC CSVHAGTGSYGYTF
TRBJ2-7 - TRBV7-2 - TGTGCCAGCAGCTTAGCTAGTGGACAGTTCAGCGAGCAGTACTTC CASSLASGQFSEQYF
TRBJ2-1 - TRBV6-6 - TGTGCCAGCGCCCTCAATGAGCAGTTCTTC CASALNEQFF
TRBJ2-3 - TRBV7-7 - TGTGCTAGCAGTAGAGGGGCCGCCCCAGATACGCAGTATTTT CASSRGAAPDTQYF
TRBJ2-3 few TRBV9 - TGTGCCAGCAGCTCCCGGAGGGACTTCACAGATACGCAGTATTTT CASSSRRDFTDTQYF
TRBJ2-1 - TRBV28 TRBD2 TGTGCCAGCAGTTGCCGACTAGCGGGGGGGAATGAGCAGTTCTTC CASSCRLAGGNEQFF
TRBJ2-5 - TRBV11-2 - TGTGCCAGCAGCTTACCCTGGTTGGGACACCCTCAAGAGACCCAGTACTTC CASSLPWLGHPQETQYF
TRBJ2-3 - TRBV29-1 TRBD1 TGCAGCGTTGGGGGACCGGGACAGTTACTCACAGAGACGCAGTATTTT CSVGGPGQLLTETQYF
TRBJ1-1 few TRBV7-2 - TGTGCCAGCAGCTTATGGCTGGGAGGTACTGAAGCTTTCTTT CASSLWLGGTEAFF
TRBJ2-5 - TRBV24-1 - TGTGCCACCAGGGGCCCCGGGACTCTAGAGGACAATGAGCAGTACTTC CATRGPGTLEDNEQYF
TRBJ2-3 - TRBV29-1 - TGCAGCGTTGAGAAGGGCGCAGATACGCAGTATTTT CSVEKGADTQYF
TRBJ2-7 - TRBV7-2 - TGTGCCAGCAGCTTAGGTGTAGGGTTACTCCATGGCGAGCAGTACTTC CASSLGVGLLHGEQYF
TRBJ2-5 - TRBV18 TRBD1 TGTGCCAGCTCCATACACAGGGGGCAAGAGACCCAGTACTTC CASSIHRGQETQYF
TRBJ2-7 - TRBV29-1 TRBD2 TGCAGCGTTGAAGTAGCCGGGGGGGCCTACGAGCAGTACTTC CSVEVAGGAYEQYF
TRBJ2-1 - TRBV27 - TGTGCCAGCAGTTTAGTCGGCCCGGGGGAGCAGTTCTTC CASSLVGPGEQFF
TRBJ1-4 - TRBV6-6 - TGTGCCAGCATGGGAGGGGGTGCAACTAATGAAAAACTGTTTTTT CASMGGGATNEKLFF
TRBJ2-5 - TRBV28 - TGTGCCAGCAGTTACACTTTAGCTCGCCAAGAGACCCAGTACTTC CASSYTLARQETQYF
TRBJ2-3 few TRBV20-1 - TGCAGTGCTAGACCTGGCCGGGGCGCCACTAGCACAGATACGCAGTATTTT CSARPGRGATSTDTQYF
TRBJ2-1 - TRBV5-1 TRBD1 TGCGCCAGCAGCTTGGAGGGGGCCGGGACAGGGGTATACAATGAGCAGTTCTTC CASSLEGAGTGVYNEQFF
TRBJ2-7 few TRBV28 TRBD1 TGTGCCAGCAGGGCCCCGGGACAGGGAGTATACGAGCAGTACTTC CASRAPGQGVYEQYF
TRBJ2-5 - TRBV7-9 TRBD2 TGTGCCAGCAGCTCACACGGGACTAGCGAGGTTTCAGGCCAAGAGACCCAGTACTTC CASSSHGTSEVSGQETQYF
TRBJ2-1 once TRBV20-1 TRBD2 TGCAGTGCGATGACTGGCGGGGGAGCTTACAATGAGCAGTTCTTC CSAMTGGGAYNEQFF
TRBJ1-2 - TRBV29-1 TRBD1 TGCAGCGTTGAAGGTCGGTTCGGACAGGGGCATTACTATGGCTACACCTTC CSVEGRFGQGHYYGYTF
TRBJ2-7 - TRBV20-1 TRBD1 TGCAGTGCTAGGCCACAGGGGAACTACGAGCAGTACTTC CSARPQGNYEQYF
TRBJ2-1 many TRBV7-9 TRBD1 TGTGCCAGCAGCTTAAGACAGGGGACGGCCTCCTACAATGAGCAGTTCTTC CASSLRQGTASYNEQFF
TRBJ2-3 few TRBV11-2 - TGTGCCAGCAGCTTAACCGGGACCCCGGGGTATACGCAGTATTTT CASSLTGTPGYTQYF
TRBJ2-7 few TRBV27 TRBD2 TGTGCCAGCAGTATTTCGACTCCGAGACTAGCGTACGAGCAGTACTTC CASSISTPRLAYEQYF
TRBJ2-1 - TRBV5-1 TRBD1 TGCGCCAGCAGCGTACCTGACAGGGCAAGTATATCCGCTCGCCACAATGAGCAGTTCTTC CASSVPDRASISARHNEQFF
TRBJ1-5 few TRBV7-9 - TGTGCCAGCAGCTTAGCGCTGGCAGGGATAAGCAATCAGCCCCAGCATTTT CASSLALAGISNQPQHF
TRBJ2-7 - TRBV29-1 - TGCAGCGTTAGCTTCAGGTTATTCGAGGGCGAGCAGTACTTC CSVSFRLFEGEQYF
TRBJ2-1 - TRBV29-1 - TGCAGCGTTGACGGGGTAGCCGACTACAATGAGCAGTTCTTC CSVDGVADYNEQFF
TRBJ1-2 - TRBV9 TRBD1 TGTGCCAGCAGCGTAGGAAGCGCAGGGGGATATGGCTACACCTTC CASSVGSAGGYGYTF
TRBJ2-5 - TRBV5-1 TRBD2 TGCGCCAGCAGATGGACTAGCGGGGTCCAAGAGACCCAGTACTTC CASRWTSGVQETQYF
TRBJ2-7 few TRBV11-2 TRBD2 TGTGCCAGCAGCTTAGGTACTAGCGGGGGACCCTACGAGCAGTACTTC CASSLGTSGGPYEQYF
TRBJ2-4 few TRBV20-1 - TGCAGTGCTGGAGGGGACAGCAAAAACATTCAGTACTTC CSAGGDSKNIQYF
TRBJ2-7 many TRBV4-3 - TGCGCCAGCAGCCAAGATAACGCTTTGGACCCGGAGCAGTACTTC CASSQDNALDPEQYF
TRBJ2-1 few TRBV6-4 - TGTGCCAGCAGCCAAGGGCCCGCCAACAATGAGCAGTTCTTC CASSQGPANNEQFF
TRBJ1-6 - TRBV6-5 - TGTGCCAGCAGTTACTCGGTACAGGGCAATTCACCCCCCCACTTT CASSYSVQGNSPPHF
TRBJ1-2 - TRBV20-1 - TGCAGTGCTAGTGGGGGGACCTATGGCTACACCTTC CSASGGTYGYTF
TRBJ2-7 - TRBV6-6 - TGTGCCAGCAGTTACGGTTCCCTCGACGAGCAGTACTTC CASSYGSLDEQYF
TRBJ2-7 few TRBV7-2 - TGTGCCAGCAGCTTAGAAGGCAGCTTTAGCTCCTACGAGCAGTACTTC CASSLEGSFSSYEQYF
TRBJ1-1 few TRBV25-1 - TGTGCCAGCAGTGAAGGGTCAGTGAACACTGAAGCTTTCTTT CASSEGSVNTEAFF
TRBJ2-1 - TRBV4-3 - TGCGCCAGCAGTGCGGTTGACAATGAGCAGTTCTTC CASSAVDNEQFF
TRBJ2-1 - TRBV7-8 - TGTGCCAGCAACAAGGGACTGCCTCCCAATGAGCAGTTCTTC CASNKGLPPNEQFF